One and the same sample provided the 14 T cell receptor beta chains below, sequenced in a study of T cell repertoires in cytomegalovirus infection. TCRdb passed the reads through MiXCR, listing each CDR3 protein once. The data hold around 300,000 distinct CDR3 sequences, with around 25% observed a single time. For these receptors, no antigen is known. This sample comprised cultured PBMCs, obtained from culture after CMV antigen stimulation. The receptors originated from a human donor in good health (CMV status not recorded). Some clones in this sample may be carry-over from other donors' samples.

V is TRBV18 and J is TRBJ2-5; D is unresolved. V lost 2 bases, J lost 3 bases, and 7 bases lay in between. Looked up from germline, CDR1 is KGHSH and CDR2 is LQKENI. The CDR3 sequence is 13 residues long. The CDR3 region is CASSPGVEETQYF. The CDR3 DNA is TGTGCCAGCTCACCAGGGGTGGAAGAGACCCAGTACTTC. The entire variable domain, with the rest obtained from reference TRBV18 and TRBJ2-5, is as follows: NAGVMQNPRHLVRRRGQEARLRCSPMKGHSHVYWYRQLPEEGLKFMVYLQKENIIDESGMPKERFSAEFPKEGPSILRIQQVVRGDSAAYFCASSPGVEETQYFGPGTRLLVL.

In this sample, this clonotype turned up a few times. The rearrangement uses TRBV30 and TRBJ2-5, with D perhaps TRBD2 (5 bases). CDR3 length equals 15 residues. Germline values: CDR1 GTSNPN, CDR2 SVGIG (reference sequence). Trimming cost V 3 bases and J 4 bases, with 18 bases left between them. In nucleotides, the CDR3 is TGTGCCTGGAGCGCCGGCCTTCTCGGAGGAGAGACCCAGTACTTC. This gives the protein CAWSAGLLGGETQYF.

This clonotype was detected only a few times. The rearrangement links TRBV7-9 to TRBJ2-5, with a possible D match to TRBD2 (5 bases). This CDR3 contains 15 residues. Per the germline V gene, CDR1 is SEHNR and CDR2 is FQNEAQ (reference sequence). Deletions cut 0 bases from V and 3 bases from J, with 11 bases between. In DNA form, the CDR3 reads TGTGCCAGCAGCTTAGCACTGGAGGTGGAAGAGACCCAGTACTTC. Translating gives CASSLALEVEETQYF.

Only a few counts were recorded for this clonotype. The chain employs TRBV30 and TRBJ1-6; D is undetermined. Trimming took off 0 bases at V and 10 bases at J, with 10 bases between the two ends. The CDR3 contains 13 residues. The germline gives CDR1 GTSNPN, CDR2 SVGIG (reference sequence). CDR3 residues: CAWSVEVQSPLHF. The CDR3 DNA reads as TGTGCCTGGAGTGTCGAGGTTCAGTCACCCCTCCACTTT.

This clonotype has a count of ten or more. The chain links TRBV6-1 to TRBJ2-7; 8 nucleotides line up with TRBD2. Per germline, CDR1 MNHNS and CDR2 SASEGT. The J segment lost 0 bases and the V segment lost 3 bases, leaving 4 bases of the junction unmatched. The CDR3 totals 15 residues. The CDR3 DNA sequence: TGTGCCAGCAGTGAGCAGACTAGCGCCTCCTACGAGCAGTACGTC. As protein: CASSEQTSASYEQYV.

This clonotype was counted a few times. The rearrangement links TRBV7-2 to TRBJ2-7; tentative D call: TRBD1 (6 bases). The CDR3 is made up of 13 amino acids. Germline CDR1 and CDR2: SGHTA and FQGNSA. Trimming removed 5 bases at V and 5 bases at J, with 13 bases between. The CDR3 loop is CASSVQGFDEQYF. CDR3 DNA sequence: TGTGCCAGCAGCGTACAGGGTTTCGACGAGCAGTACTTC.

This chain joins TRBV27 and TRBJ2-3; D is unresolved. Germline CDR1 and CDR2: MNHEY and SMNVEV (reference sequence). The CDR3 is 13 residues long. V lost 8 bases, J lost 1 base, and 10 bases lay in between. CDR3 in amino acids: CASLSLGTDTQYF. Here the CDR3 DNA reads TGTGCCAGCCTAAGTCTGGGCACAGATACGCAGTATTTT.

This clonotype was recorded a few times. The rearrangement joins TRBV12-3 or TRBV12-4 to TRBJ2-6; D is possibly TRBD2 (7 bases). The CDR3 runs 16 residues. Trimming pared 4 bases from V and 3 bases from J, leaving 13 bases between. This chain's CDR3 is CASSSGGGFGANVLTF. The CDR3 DNA sequence: TGTGCCAGCAGTTCTGGGGGGGGCTTTGGGGCCAACGTCCTGACTTTC.

This chain links TRBV11-2 with TRBJ2-3, with no clear D. CDR3 length: 15 amino acids. Trimming removed 6 bases at V and 0 bases at J, with 13 bases between. Germline V gene sequence: CDR1 SGHAT, CDR2 FQNNGV. The CDR3 DNA reads as TGTGCCAGCAGGCCGTCGACCCTGAGCACAGATACGCAGTATTTT. Protein sequence: CASRPSTLSTDTQYF.

CDR3 in amino acids: CAISPQLGGANEQYF. In DNA form, the CDR3 reads TGTGCCATCAGCCCTCAATTGGGGGGGGCAAACGAGCAGTACTTC. The J gene is TRBJ2-7, the V gene TRBV10-3, with a weak D call TRBD2 (7 bases). V lost 6 bases, J lost 5 bases, and 20 bases lay in between. CDR3 size: 15 residues. In germline, CDR1 is ENHRY, CDR2 SYGVKD.

The V and J genes are TRBV27 and TRBJ2-3, with D possibly being TRBD1 or TRBD2 (5 bases each). The CDR3 covers 17 residues. Trimming cost V 1 base and J 0 bases, with 14 bases left between them. The germline gives CDR1 MNHEY, CDR2 SMNVEV (reference sequence). CDR3 residues: CASSLYYGTGSTDTQYF. The CDR3 region has the DNA TGTGCCAGCAGTTTATATTACGGGACCGGTAGCACAGATACGCAGTATTTT.

This clonotype has only a few counts. V gene TRBV11-2 combines with J gene TRBJ2-1, with TRBD2 identical over 9 bases. Per germline, CDR1 SGHAT and CDR2 FQNNGV. After removal of 3 bases from V and 4 bases from J, the junction contained 25 bases not matched to a gene. CDR3 length: 22 residues. CDR3 protein: CASSFGDTQAVRAGGRYNEQFF. The CDR3 nucleotides are TGTGCCAGCAGCTTTGGGGACACCCAAGCTGTTCGAGCGGGAGGTAGGTACAATGAGCAGTTCTTC.

The chain links TRBV20-1 to TRBJ2-1; D is unclear. Germline V gene data show CDR1 as DFQATT and CDR2 as SNEGSKA (reference sequence). The CDR3 spans 15 residues. V was clipped by 3 bases and J by 5 bases, with 17 bases between them. The CDR3 DNA is TGCAGTGCTAGTAAGCCGGGCCTTCGGGACAATGAGCAGTTCTTC. Its protein is CSASKPGLRDNEQFF.

The chain couples TRBV12-3 or TRBV12-4 to TRBJ2-4; no definite D call. V lost 2 bases and J 2 bases, leaving 10 bases between the germline ends. The CDR3 runs to 15 residues. The CDR3 coding sequence is TGTGCCAGCAGTTTATCAGGACGAACCAAAAACATTCAGTACTTC. It codes for CASSLSGRTKNIQYF.